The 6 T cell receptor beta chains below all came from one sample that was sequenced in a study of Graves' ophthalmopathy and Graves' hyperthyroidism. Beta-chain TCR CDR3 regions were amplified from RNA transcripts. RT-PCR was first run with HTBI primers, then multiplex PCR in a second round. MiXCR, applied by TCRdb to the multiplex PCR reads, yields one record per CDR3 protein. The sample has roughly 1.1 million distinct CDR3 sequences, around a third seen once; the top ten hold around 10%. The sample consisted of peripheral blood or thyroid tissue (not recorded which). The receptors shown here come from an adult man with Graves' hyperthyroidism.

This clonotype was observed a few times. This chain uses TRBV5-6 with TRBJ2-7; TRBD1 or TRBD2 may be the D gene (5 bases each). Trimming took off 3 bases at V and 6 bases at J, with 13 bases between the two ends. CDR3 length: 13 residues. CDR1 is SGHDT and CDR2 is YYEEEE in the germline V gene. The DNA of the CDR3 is TGTGCCAGCAGCTCCGGGACGCTTGGCGAGCAGTACTTC. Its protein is CASSSGTLGEQYF.

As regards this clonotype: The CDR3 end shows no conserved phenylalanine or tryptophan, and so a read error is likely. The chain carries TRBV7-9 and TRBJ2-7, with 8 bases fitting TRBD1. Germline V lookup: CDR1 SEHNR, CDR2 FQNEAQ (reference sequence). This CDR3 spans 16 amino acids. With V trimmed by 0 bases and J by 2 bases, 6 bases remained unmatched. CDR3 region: CASSLAPGGSTYEQYS. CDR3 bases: TGTGCCAGCAGCTTAGCCCCAGGGGGCTCCACCTACGAGCAGTACTCC.

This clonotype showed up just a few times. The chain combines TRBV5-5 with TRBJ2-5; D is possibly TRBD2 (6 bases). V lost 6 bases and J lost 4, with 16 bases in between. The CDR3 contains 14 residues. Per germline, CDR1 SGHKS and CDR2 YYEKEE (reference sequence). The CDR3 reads CASTKGGNGETQYF. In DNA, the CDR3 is TGTGCCAGCACCAAAGGCGGGAATGGAGAGACCCAGTACTTC.

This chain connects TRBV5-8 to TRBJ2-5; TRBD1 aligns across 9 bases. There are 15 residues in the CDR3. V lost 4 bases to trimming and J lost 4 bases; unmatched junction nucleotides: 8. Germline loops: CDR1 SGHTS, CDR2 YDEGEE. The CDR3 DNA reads TGTGCCAGCAGCCTACAGGGGGCACGAGCAGAGACCCAGTACTTC. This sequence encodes CASSLQGARAETQYF.

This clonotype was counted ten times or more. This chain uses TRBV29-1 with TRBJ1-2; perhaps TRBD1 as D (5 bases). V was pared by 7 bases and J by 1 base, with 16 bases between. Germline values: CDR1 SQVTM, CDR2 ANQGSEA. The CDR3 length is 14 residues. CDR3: CSATGRQNNYGYTF. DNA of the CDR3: TGCAGCGCAACGGGGAGACAGAATAACTATGGCTACACCTTC.

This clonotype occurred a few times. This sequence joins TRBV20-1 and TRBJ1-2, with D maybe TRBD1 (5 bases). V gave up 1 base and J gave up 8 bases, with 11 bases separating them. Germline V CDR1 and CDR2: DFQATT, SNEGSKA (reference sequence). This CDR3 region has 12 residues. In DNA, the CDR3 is TGCAGTGCTAGAGCGATGGGGGGAGGCTACACCTTC. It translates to CSARAMGGGYTF.